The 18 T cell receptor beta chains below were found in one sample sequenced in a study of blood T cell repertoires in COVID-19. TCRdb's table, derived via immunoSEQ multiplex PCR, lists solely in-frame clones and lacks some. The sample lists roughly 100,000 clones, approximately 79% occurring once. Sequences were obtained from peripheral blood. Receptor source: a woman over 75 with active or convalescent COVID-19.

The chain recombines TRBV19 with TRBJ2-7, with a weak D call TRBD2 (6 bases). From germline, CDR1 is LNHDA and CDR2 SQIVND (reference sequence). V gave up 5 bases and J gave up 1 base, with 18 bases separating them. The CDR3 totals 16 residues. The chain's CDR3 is CASSVATSQPSYEQYF. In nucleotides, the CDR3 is TGTGCCAGTAGTGTGGCTACTAGCCAACCTTCCTACGAGCAGTACTTC.

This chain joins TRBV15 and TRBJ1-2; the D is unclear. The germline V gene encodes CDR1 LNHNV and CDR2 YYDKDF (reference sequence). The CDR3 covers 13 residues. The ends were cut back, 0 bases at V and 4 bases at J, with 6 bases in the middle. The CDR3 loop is CATSRDEGYGYTF. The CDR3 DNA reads TGTGCCACCAGCAGAGATGAGGGCTATGGCTACACCTTC.

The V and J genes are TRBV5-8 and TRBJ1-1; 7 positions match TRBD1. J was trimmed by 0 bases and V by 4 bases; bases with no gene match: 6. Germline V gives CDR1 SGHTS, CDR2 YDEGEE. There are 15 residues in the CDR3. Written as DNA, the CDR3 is TGTGCCAGCAGCGCCCGACAGGGACTGAACACTGAAGCTTTCTTT. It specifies CASSARQGLNTEAFF. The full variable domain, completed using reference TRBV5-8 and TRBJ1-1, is EAGVTQSPTHLIKTRGQQATLRCSPISGHTSVYWYQQALGLGLQFLLWYDEGEERNRGNFPPRFSGRQFPNYSSELNVNALELEDSALYLCASSARQGLNTEAFFGQGTRLTVV.

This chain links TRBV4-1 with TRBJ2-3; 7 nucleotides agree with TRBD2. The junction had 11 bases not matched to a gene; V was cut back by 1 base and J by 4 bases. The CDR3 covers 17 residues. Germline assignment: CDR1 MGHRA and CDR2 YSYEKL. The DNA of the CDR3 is TGCGCCAGCAGCCAAGGGGGACCGGGGGGATGGGCAGATACGCAGTATTTT. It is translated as CASSQGGPGGWADTQYF.

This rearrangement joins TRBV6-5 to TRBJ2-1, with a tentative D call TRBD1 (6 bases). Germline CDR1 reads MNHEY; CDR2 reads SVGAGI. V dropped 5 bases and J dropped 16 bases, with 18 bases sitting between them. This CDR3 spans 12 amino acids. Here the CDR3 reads CASSIWTEGKFF. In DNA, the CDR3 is TGTGCCAGCAGTATATGGACAGAAGGGAAATTCTTC.

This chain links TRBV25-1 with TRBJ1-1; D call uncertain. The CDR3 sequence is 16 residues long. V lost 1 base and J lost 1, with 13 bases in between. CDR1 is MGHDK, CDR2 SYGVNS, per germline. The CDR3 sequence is CASSESIQLGNTEAFF. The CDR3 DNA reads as TGTGCCAGCAGTGAATCCATACAGCTGGGGAACACTGAAGCTTTCTTT.

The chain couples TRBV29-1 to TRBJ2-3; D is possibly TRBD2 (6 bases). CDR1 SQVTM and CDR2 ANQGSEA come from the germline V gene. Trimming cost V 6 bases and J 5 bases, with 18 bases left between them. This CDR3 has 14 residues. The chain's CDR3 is CSVMTRVRGDTQYF. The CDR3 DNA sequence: TGCAGCGTGATGACTAGGGTACGTGGAGATACGCAGTATTTT.

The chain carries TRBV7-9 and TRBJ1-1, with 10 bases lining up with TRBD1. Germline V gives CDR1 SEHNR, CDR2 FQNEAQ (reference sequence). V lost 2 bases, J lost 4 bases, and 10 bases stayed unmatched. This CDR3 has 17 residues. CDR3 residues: CASSLLETGGGGTEAFF. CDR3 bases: TGTGCCAGCAGCTTATTGGAGACAGGGGGCGGTGGCACTGAAGCTTTCTTT.

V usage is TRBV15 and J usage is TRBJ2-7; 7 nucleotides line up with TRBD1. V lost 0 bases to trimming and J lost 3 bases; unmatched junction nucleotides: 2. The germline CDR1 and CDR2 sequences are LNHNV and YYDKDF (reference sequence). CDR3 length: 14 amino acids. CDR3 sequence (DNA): TGTGCCACCAGCAGAGATAGACAGGGCTACGAGCAGTACTTC. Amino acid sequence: CATSRDRQGYEQYF.

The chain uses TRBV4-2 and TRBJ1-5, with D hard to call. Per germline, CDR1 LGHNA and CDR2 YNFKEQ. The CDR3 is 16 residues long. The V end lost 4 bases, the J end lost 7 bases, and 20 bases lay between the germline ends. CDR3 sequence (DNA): TGTGCCAGCAGCCCCGGGCGACCCTTGCTAGCGCAGCCCCAGCATTTT. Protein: CASSPGRPLLAQPQHF.

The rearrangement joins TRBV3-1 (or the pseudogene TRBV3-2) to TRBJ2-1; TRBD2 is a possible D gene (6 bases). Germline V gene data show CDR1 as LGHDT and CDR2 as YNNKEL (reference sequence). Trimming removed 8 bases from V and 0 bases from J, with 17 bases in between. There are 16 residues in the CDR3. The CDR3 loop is CASLLAVTSSYNEQFF. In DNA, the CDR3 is TGTGCCAGCTTATTAGCGGTTACCAGCTCCTACAATGAGCAGTTCTTC.

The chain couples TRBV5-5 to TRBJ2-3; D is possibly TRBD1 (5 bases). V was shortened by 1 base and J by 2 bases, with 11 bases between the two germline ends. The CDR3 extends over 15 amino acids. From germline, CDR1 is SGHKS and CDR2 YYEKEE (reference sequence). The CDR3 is CASSLQGEDTDTQYF. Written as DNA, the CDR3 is TGTGCCAGCAGCTTGCAGGGTGAAGACACAGATACGCAGTATTTT.

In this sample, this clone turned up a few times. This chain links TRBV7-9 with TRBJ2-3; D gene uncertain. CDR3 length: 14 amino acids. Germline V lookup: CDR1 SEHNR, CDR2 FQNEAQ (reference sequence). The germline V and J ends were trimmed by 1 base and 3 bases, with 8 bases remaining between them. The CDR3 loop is CASSLELSTDTQYF. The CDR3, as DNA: TGTGCCAGCAGCTTAGAGCTTAGTACAGATACGCAGTATTTT.

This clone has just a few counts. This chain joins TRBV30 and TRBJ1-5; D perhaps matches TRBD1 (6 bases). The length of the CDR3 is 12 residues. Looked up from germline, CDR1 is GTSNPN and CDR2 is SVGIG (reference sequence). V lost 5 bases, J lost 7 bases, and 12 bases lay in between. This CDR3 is CAWSRGEQPQHF. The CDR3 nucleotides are TGTGCCTGGTCCAGGGGAGAACAGCCCCAGCATTTT. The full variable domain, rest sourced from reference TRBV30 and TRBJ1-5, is SQTIHQWPATLVQPVGSPLSLECTVEGTSNPNLYWYRQAAGRGLQLLFYSVGIGQISSEVPQNLSASRPQDRQFILSSKKLLLSDSGFYLCAWSRGEQPQHFGDGTRLSIL.

The CDR3 DNA reads as TGTGCCAGCAGCTTATACTCCCAGGGGAGCTCTGGAAACACCATATATTTT. Residues: CASSLYSQGSSGNTIYF. The chain employs TRBV7-2 and TRBJ1-3; tentative D call: TRBD1 (6 bases). V lost 2 bases and J 0 bases, leaving 14 bases between the germline ends. The germline V gene encodes CDR1 SGHTA and CDR2 FQGNSA. This CDR3 comprises 17 residues.

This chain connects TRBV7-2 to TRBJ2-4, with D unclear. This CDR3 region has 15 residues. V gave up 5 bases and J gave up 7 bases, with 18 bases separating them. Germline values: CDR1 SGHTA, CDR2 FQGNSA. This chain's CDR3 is CASSPDITAQNIQYF. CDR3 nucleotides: TGTGCCAGCAGCCCCGATATAACCGCCCAGAACATTCAGTACTTC.

The CDR3 loop is CASSQGAPGSSQETQYF. The CDR3 DNA sequence: TGTGCCAGCAGCCAAGGAGCCCCGGGGTCCTCGCAAGAGACCCAGTACTTC. The V gene is TRBV4-2, the J gene TRBJ2-5; D may be TRBD2 (5 bases). The V gene lost 1 base and the J gene lost 2 bases, with 17 bases spanning the gap. The CDR3 covers 17 residues. Germline V gives CDR1 LGHNA, CDR2 YNFKEQ.

CDR3 sequence: CASSLLGTGGSEKLFF. CDR3 in DNA: TGTGCCAGCAGCTTATTAGGGACAGGGGGCTCTGAAAAACTGTTTTTT. V and J are TRBV7-9 and TRBJ1-4; 12 positions match TRBD1. Trimming took 2 bases from V and 7 from J; bases not matched to a gene: 5. CDR3 length: 16 residues. Looked up from germline, CDR1 is SEHNR and CDR2 is FQNEAQ (reference sequence).